This T cell receptor beta chain is drawn from a study of cytomegalovirus exposure and HLA in healthy donors. Overall study: Prior work identified around 120 million unique TCR beta sequences in around 170 million T cells. Study-wide results and caveats: Common viral pathogens seemed, in a later analysis, to connect with several of the most significant clusters.

Remarks on this clone: Antigen unknown.

It was with 60 Vbeta and 13 Jbeta primers that the PCR ran. Some clones are missing from TCRdb's copy, which holds only in-frame ones; the method was immunoSEQ multiplex PCR. The repertoire consists of 150,000 to 200,000 clones, with about 75% occurring once and the leading ten covering about 4.5%. Trimming pared 7 bases from V and 1 base from J, leaving 13 bases between. The CDR3 runs 13 residues. CDR1 SQVTM and CDR2 ANQGSEA come from the germline V gene. V and J are TRBV29-1 and TRBJ1-1; D is undetermined. This clonotype was sampled from a young man in good health and CMV-seropositive. The specimen was PBMCs. The CDR3 region has the DNA TGCAGCGCTGGCCTTGAATCGAACACTGAAGCTTTCTTT. This sequence encodes CSAGLESNTEAFF.